Below are 5 T cell receptor beta chains sequenced from a single sample in a study of blood T cells in healthy people across ages (dated by TCRdb to between 2015 and 2017). Libraries were constructed by 5' RACE. The reads were generated on an Illumina HiSeq 2500. The second PCR ran for about 7 to 11 cycles and used a J-beta primer mix along with a sample-barcoded 5' primer. TCRdb reran the public reads through fastp at Q25 and MiXCR, keeping productive beta chains. Each entry is one CDR3 protein sequence, shown with its most common DNA and genes. The sample records about 970,000 distinct CDR3 sequences, approximately 50% of which are singletons. Around a fifth of the sample belongs to the ten largest clones. Sequenced sample: blood. The receptor set was obtained from a woman aged 60-75 years in good health.

In its sample, this clonotype was seen once. The chain carries TRBV28 and TRBJ2-1; 12 nucleotides align to TRBD2. V lost 8 bases and J lost 6; bases outside the gene matches: 8. Looked up from germline, CDR1 is MDHEN and CDR2 is SYDVKM. The CDR3 extends over 15 amino acids. Here the CDR3 reads CASFSGLAGFNEQFF. CDR3 DNA sequence: TGTGCCAGCTTCTCCGGACTAGCGGGATTCAATGAGCAGTTCTTC.

The CDR3 is CASSLVELATNEQFF. The CDR3 region has the DNA TGTGCCAGCAGCTTGGTGGAACTAGCGACCAATGAGCAGTTCTTC. V is TRBV5-6 and J is TRBJ2-1; 7 positions agree with TRBD2. The CDR3 is 15 amino acids. The junction had 6 bases not matched to a gene; V was cut back by 0 bases and J by 6 bases. Germline V gene lookup returns CDR1 SGHDT and CDR2 YYEEEE. The entire variable domain, with the rest obtained from reference TRBV5-6 and TRBJ2-1, is as follows: DAGVTQSPTHLIKTRGQQVTLRCSPKSGHDTVSWYQQALGQGPQFIFQYYEEEERQRGNFPDRFSGHQFPNYSSELNVNALLLGDSALYLCASSLVELATNEQFFGPGTRLTVL.

The table lists this clonotype with a few counts. CDR3 sequence: CSVSGETDTQYF. The DNA of the CDR3 is TGCAGCGTGAGCGGGGAAACAGATACGCAGTATTTT. This chain uses TRBV29-1 with TRBJ2-3; 7 bases align to TRBD2. J gave up 3 bases and V 6 bases, and 3 bases lay outside the gene matches. Looked up from germline, CDR1 is SQVTM and CDR2 is ANQGSEA. The CDR3 length is 12 residues.

In DNA form, the CDR3 reads TGCGCCAGCAGTGAGAGCGGGAGGGCCGGGTCCTACAATGAGCAGTTCTTC. It is translated as CASSESGRAGSYNEQFF. The genes are TRBV10-1 and TRBJ2-1, with TRBD2 matching 10 bases. This CDR3 is 17 amino acids long. Germline V CDR1 and CDR2: WNHNN, SYGVQD (reference sequence). The ends lost 2 bases at V and 1 base at J; junction bases unmatched: 5.

The rearrangement uses TRBV3-1 and TRBJ2-2; the D gene could be TRBD1 or TRBD2 (5 bases each). The CDR3 runs 14 residues. The V gene lost 1 base and the J gene lost 7 bases, with 10 bases spanning the gap. In germline, CDR1 is LGHDT, CDR2 YNNKEL (reference sequence). CDR3 DNA sequence: TGTGCCAGCAGCCAAGGAGGGGACGGCGGGGAGCTGTTTTTT. As protein: CASSQGGDGGELFF.